This TCR beta chain emerged from a study of control samples from healthy donors and cancer patients. Sequencing was performed with immunoSEQ multiplex PCR; in TCRdb, only in-frame clones are kept and a portion is missing. The repertoire holds roughly 150,000 clones, with just over 85% as singletons. Per the germline V gene, CDR1 is MDHEN and CDR2 is SYDVKM. Trimming at V came to 6 bases and at J to 1 base, leaving 5 bases not matched to a gene. This CDR3 region has 15 residues. Sequenced sample: blood. The TCR originated in a man younger than 35 in good health. This chain connects TRBV28 to TRBJ1-5, with 8 bases that match TRBD1. Here the CDR3 DNA reads TGTGCCAGCAGACTGACAGGGGTGAGCAATCAGCCCCAGCATTTT. This gives the protein CASRLTGVSNQPQHF. Drawing the rest from reference TRBV28 and TRBJ1-5, the complete variable domain is DVKVTQSSRYLVKRTGEKVFLECVQDMDHENMFWYRQDPGLGLRLIYFSYDVKMKEKGDIPEGYSVSREKKERFSLILESASTNQTSMYLCASRLTGVSNQPQHFGDGTRLSIL.